The rows below give T cell receptor beta chains drawn from one sample of a study of shared clonotypes between healthy human individuals. TCRdb's copy holds only in-frame clones and misses some; the assay was immunoSEQ multiplex PCR. The sample records about 700,000 clones, 92% being singletons. Sample: naive CD8+ T cells sorted from blood. The receptors shown here come from a man aged 25-40 years in good health. CDR3s leave out the opening cysteine and the closing phenylalanine or tryptophan. The D gene is left open where the match is weak.

>TRBV19|TRBD2
ASNPSGLAGFGNEQF
>TRBV11-3|-
ASSLDPPGNTGELF
>TRBV11-2|-
ASSLNQIQETQY
>TRBV27|TRBD1
ASSTRTGETYGYT
>TRBV5-5|TRBD2
ASSPPGLAENNEQF
>TRBV27|TRBD2
ASSSLLTSGGYEQY
>TRBV28|TRBD2
ASSLERLAGGADTQY
>TRBV11-2|-
ASSLHASYEQY
>TRBV2|-
ASRTAGELF
>TRBV7-9|TRBD1
ASSGETGRSNYGYT
>TRBV5-4|TRBD2
ASRLSGGRGDTQY
>TRBV18|TRBD1
ASSPGTGHYFITEAF
>TRBV19|-
ASSIGYEQY
>TRBV27|-
ASRPGLPYGEQF
>TRBV7-9|-
ARGAVENTRRWELF
>TRBV9|-
ASSVHGSYNEQF
>TRBV9|TRBD2
ASSSTGTSGYNEQF
>TRBV18|-
ASSSEVTAYNEQF
>TRBV12-2|-
ASREILAGQQETQY
>TRBV7-9|-
ASGSRDGSYNEQF
>TRBV28|-
ASSYPGSYNEQF
>TRBV7-9|-
ASSLVEFGDYGYT
>TRBV9|-
ASSVVRDTEAF
>TRBV2|-
ASSERQGPNTEAF
>TRBV5-4|TRBD2
ASSGTGLAGTDTQY